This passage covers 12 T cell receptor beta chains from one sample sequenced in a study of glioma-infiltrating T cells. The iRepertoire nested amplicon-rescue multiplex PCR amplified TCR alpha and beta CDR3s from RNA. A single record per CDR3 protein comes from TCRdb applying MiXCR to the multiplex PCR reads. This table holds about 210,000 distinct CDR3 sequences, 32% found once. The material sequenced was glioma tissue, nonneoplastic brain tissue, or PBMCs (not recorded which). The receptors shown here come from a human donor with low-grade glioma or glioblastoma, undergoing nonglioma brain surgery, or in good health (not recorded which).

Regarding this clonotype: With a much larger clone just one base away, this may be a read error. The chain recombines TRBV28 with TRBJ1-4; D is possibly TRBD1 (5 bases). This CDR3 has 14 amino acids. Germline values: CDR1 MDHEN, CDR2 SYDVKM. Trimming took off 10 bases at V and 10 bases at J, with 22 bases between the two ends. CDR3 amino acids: CATLLRGRFGKLFF. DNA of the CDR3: TGTGCCACCTTACTGAGGGGAAGGTTTGGAAAACTGTTTTTT. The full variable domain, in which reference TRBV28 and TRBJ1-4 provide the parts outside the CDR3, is DVKVTQSSRYLVKRTGEKVFLECVQDMDHENMFWYRQDPGLGLRLIYFSYDVKMKEKGDIPEGYSVSREKKERFSLILESASTNQTSMYLCATLLRGRFGKLFFGSGTQLSVL.

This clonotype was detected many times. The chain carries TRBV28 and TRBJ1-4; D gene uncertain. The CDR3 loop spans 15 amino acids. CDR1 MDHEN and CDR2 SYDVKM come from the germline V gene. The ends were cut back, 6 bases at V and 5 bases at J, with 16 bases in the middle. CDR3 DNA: TGTGCCAGCAGCCGACCAACCGGAGGGAATGAAAAACTGTTTTTT. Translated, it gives CASSRPTGGNEKLFF.

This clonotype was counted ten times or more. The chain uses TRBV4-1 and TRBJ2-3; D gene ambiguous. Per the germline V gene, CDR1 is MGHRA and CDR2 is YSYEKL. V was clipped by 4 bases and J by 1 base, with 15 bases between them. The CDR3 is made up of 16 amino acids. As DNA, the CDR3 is TGCGCCAGCAGCCTCACAAGATTGAAGGGCACAGATACGCAGTATTTT. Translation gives CASSLTRLKGTDTQYF.

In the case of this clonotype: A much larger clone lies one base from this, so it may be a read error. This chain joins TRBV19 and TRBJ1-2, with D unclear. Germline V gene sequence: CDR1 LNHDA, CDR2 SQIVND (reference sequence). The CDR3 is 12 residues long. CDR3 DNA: TGTTCCAGTAGTATAGAAGGATATGGCTACACCTTC. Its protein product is CSSSIEGYGYTF.

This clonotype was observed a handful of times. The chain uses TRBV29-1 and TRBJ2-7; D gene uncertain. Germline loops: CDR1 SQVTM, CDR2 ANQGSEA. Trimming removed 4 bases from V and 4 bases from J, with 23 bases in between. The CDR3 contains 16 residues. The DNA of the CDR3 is TGCAGCGTTGCGTCCCGTCAGGACCGGTACGCTTACGAGCAGTACTTC. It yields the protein CSVASRQDRYAYEQYF.

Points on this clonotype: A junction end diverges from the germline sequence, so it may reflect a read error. In DNA form, the CDR3 reads TGTGCCAGCAGCTTTACCCTCCAGACTCTCTATGTCTACACCTTC. Amino acids: CASSFTLQTLYVYTF. The rearrangement uses TRBV7-3 and TRBJ1-2, with D hard to call. This CDR3 region has 15 residues. Germline V gene data show CDR1 as SGHTA and CDR2 as FQGTGA.

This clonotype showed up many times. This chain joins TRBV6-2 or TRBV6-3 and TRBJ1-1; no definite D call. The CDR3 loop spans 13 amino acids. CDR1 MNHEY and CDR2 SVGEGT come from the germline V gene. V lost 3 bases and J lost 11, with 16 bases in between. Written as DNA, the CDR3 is TGTGCCAGCAGTTATGAGGGCAACTTATGGGCTTTCTTT. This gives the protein CASSYEGNLWAFF.

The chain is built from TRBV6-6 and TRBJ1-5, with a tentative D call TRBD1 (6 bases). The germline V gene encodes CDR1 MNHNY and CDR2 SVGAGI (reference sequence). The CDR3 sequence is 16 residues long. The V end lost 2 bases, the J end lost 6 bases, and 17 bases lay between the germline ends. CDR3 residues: CASSYGFSAGVQPQHF. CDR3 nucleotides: TGTGCCAGCAGTTACGGTTTTTCGGCAGGGGTTCAGCCCCAGCATTTT.

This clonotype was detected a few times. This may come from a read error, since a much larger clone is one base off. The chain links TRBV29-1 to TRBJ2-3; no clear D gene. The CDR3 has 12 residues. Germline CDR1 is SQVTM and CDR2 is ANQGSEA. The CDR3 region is CGVEDSTDTQYF. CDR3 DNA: TGCGGCGTTGAAGACAGCACAGATACGCAGTATTTT.

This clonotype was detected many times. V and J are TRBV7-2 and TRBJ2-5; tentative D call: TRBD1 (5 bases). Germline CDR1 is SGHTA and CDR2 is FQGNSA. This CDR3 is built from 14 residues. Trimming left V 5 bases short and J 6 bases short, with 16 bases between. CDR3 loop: CASSPRSGLKTQYF. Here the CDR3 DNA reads TGTGCCAGCAGCCCCCGATCAGGGTTGAAGACCCAGTACTTC.

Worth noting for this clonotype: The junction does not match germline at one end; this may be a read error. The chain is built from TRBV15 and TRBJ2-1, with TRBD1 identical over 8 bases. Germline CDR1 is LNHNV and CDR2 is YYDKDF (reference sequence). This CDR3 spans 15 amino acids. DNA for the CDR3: TGTGCCACCGGCAGAGTGGGACAGGTACACAATGAGCAGTTCTTC. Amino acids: CATGRVGQVHNEQFF.

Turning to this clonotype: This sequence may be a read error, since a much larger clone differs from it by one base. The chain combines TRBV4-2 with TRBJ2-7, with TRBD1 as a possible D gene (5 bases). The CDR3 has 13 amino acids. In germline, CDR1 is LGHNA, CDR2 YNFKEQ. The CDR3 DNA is TGTGCCATCAGCTTTGCAGGGCCCTACGAGCAGTACTTC. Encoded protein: CAISFAGPYEQYF.